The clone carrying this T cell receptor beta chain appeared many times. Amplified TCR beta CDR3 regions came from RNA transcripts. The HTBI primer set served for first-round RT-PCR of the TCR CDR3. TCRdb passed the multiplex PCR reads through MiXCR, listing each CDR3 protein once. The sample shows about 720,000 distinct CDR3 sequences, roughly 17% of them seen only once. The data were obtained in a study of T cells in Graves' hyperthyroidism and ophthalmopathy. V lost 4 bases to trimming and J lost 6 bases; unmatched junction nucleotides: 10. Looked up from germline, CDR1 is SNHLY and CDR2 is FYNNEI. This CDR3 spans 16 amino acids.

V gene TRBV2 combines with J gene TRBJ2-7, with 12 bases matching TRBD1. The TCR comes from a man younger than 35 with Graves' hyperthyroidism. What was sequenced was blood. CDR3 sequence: CASSGPLGQGAVEQYF. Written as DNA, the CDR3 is TGTGCCAGCAGTGGTCCCTTGGGACAGGGGGCTGTCGAGCAGTACTTC.